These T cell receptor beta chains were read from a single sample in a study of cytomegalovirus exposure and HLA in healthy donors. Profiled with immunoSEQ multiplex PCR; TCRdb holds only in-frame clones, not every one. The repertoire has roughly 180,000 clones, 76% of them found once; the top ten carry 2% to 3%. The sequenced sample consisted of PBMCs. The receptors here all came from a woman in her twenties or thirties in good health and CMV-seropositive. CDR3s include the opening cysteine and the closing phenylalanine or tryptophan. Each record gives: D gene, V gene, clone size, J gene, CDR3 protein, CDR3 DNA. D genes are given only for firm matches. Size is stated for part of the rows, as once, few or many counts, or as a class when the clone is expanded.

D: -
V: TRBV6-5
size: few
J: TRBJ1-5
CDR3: CASSYGQGLQPQHF
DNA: TGTGCCAGCAGTTACGGGCAGGGGTTGCAGCCCCAGCATTTT

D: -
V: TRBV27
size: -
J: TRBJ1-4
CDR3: CASGRGGLNEKLFF
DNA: TGTGCCAGCGGCCGTGGGGGACTTAATGAAAAACTGTTTTTT

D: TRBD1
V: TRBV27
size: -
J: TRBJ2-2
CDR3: CASSSGQGNTGELFF
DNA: TGTGCCAGCAGTTCTGGACAGGGGAACACCGGGGAGCTGTTTTTT

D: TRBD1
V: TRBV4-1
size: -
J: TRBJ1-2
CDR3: CASGQGPGTGAVGYTF
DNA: TGCGCCAGCGGCCAAGGTCCCGGGACAGGGGCCGTAGGCTACACCTTC

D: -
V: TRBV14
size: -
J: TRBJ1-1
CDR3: CASSQEWTAEAFF
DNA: TGTGCCAGCAGCCAAGAATGGACTGCGGAAGCTTTCTTT

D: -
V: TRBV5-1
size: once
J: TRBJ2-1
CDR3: CASSPTLSEQFF
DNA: TGCGCCAGCAGCCCCACTTTGAGTGAGCAGTTCTTC

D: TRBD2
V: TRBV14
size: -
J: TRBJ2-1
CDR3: CASSAGGSSYNEQFF
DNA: TGTGCCAGCAGCGCGGGGGGGAGCTCCTACAATGAGCAGTTCTTC

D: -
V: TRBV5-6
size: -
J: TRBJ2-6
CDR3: CASSLVAAGVYSGANVLTF
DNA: TGTGCCAGCAGCTTGGTTGCGGCAGGGGTTTACTCTGGGGCCAACGTCCTGACTTTC

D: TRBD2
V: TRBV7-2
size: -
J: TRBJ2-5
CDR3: CASSLGTTETQYF
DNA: TGTGCCAGCAGCCTCGGGACTACAGAGACCCAGTACTTC

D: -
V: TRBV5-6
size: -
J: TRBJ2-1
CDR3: CASSRWGESSYNEQFF
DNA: TGTGCCAGCAGCAGATGGGGGGAGAGCTCCTACAATGAGCAGTTCTTC

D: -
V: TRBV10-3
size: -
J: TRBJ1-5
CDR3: CAIRDSTEGPNQPQHF
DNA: TGTGCCATCAGGGACAGTACCGAGGGGCCCAATCAGCCCCAGCATTTT

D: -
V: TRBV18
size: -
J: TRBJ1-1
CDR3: CASSPQGGDTEAFF
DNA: TGTGCCAGCTCACCACAGGGGGGGGACACTGAAGCTTTCTTT

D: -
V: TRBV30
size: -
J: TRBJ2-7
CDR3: CAWSPSYEQYF
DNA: TGTGCCTGGAGCCCATCCTACGAGCAGTACTTC

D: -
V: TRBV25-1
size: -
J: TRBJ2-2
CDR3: CASSESAFGELFF
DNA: TGTGCCAGCAGTGAAAGCGCTTTTGGGGAGCTGTTTTTT

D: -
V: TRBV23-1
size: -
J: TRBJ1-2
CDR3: CASSHPRDIYYGYTF
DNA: TGCGCCAGCAGTCACCCAAGGGACATCTACTATGGCTACACCTTC

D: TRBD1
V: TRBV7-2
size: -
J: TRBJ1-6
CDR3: CASSLVGQGRYSYNSPLHF
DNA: TGTGCCAGCAGCTTAGTGGGACAGGGGCGATACTCCTATAATTCACCCCTCCACTTT

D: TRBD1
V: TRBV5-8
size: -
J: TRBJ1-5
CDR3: CASSLSLTGTGDQPQHF
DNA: TGTGCCAGCAGCTTATCGTTAACCGGGACAGGGGATCAGCCCCAGCATTTT

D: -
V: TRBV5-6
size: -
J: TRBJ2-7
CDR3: CASSPTGSSYEQYF
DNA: TGTGCCAGCAGCCCCACAGGGAGCTCCTACGAGCAGTACTTC

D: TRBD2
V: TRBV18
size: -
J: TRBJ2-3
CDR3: CASSPPGLAGGADTQYF
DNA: TGTGCCAGCTCACCACCGGGACTAGCGGGGGGAGCGGATACGCAGTATTTT

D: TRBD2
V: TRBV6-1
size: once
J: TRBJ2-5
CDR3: CASSTGGPWETQYF
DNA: TGTGCCAGCAGTACGGGGGGGCCATGGGAGACCCAGTACTTC

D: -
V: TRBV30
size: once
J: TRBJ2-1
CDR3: CAWSALGGEEQFF
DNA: TGTGCCTGGAGCGCCCTGGGCGGGGAGGAGCAGTTCTTC

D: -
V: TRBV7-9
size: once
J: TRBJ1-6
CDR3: CASSLVVWGGLNNSPLHF
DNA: TGTGCCAGCAGCTTAGTAGTTTGGGGGGGGCTTAATAATTCACCCCTCCACTTT

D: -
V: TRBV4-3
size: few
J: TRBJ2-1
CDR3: CASSQDRTSSHEQFF
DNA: TGCGCCAGCAGCCAAGATCGAACTAGCAGCCATGAGCAGTTCTTC

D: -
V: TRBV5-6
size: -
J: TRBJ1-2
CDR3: CASSFSRRGYTF
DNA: TGTGCCAGCAGCTTCTCCCGGAGAGGCTACACCTTC

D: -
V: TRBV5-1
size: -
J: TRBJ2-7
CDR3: CASSLAAVRDEQYF
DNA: TGCGCCAGCAGCTTGGCCGCAGTACGGGACGAGCAGTACTTC

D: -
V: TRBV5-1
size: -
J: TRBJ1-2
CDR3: CASSLHLTGDGYTF
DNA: TGCGCCAGCAGCTTACACCTGACAGGAGATGGCTACACCTTC

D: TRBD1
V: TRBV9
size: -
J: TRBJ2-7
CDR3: CASSPRQGTVEQYF
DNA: TGTGCCAGCAGCCCAAGACAGGGGACGGTAGAGCAGTACTTC

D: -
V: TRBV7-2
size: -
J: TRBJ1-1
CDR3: CASSSDSNTEAFF
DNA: TGTGCCAGCAGCTCAGACAGCAACACTGAAGCTTTCTTT

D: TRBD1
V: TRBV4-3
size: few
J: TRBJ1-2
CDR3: CASSQGPRGQGVGGYTF
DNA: TGCGCCAGCAGCCAAGGTCCGAGAGGACAGGGAGTGGGCGGCTACACCTTC

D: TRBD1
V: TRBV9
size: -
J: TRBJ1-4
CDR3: CASSVGQGKEKLFF
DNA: TGTGCCAGCAGCGTGGGACAGGGGAAAGAAAAACTGTTTTTT

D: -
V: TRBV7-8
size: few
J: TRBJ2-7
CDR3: CASSLAPDGGSYEQYF
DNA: TGTGCCAGCAGCTTAGCGCCCGATGGGGGGAGCTACGAGCAGTACTTC

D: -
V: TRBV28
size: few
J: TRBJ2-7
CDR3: CASSPTQEGYEQYF
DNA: TGTGCCAGCAGCCCTACACAGGAGGGCTACGAGCAGTACTTC

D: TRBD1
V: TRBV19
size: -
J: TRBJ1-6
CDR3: CASSISGTAINSPLHF
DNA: TGTGCCAGTAGTATCTCGGGGACAGCCATTAATTCACCCCTCCACTTT

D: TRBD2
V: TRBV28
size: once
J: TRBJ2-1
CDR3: CASRTGLGYNEQFF
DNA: TGTGCCAGCAGAACGGGACTAGGCTACAATGAGCAGTTCTTC

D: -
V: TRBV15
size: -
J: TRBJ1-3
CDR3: CATSRVINRVSGNTIYF
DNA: TGTGCCACCAGCAGAGTTATTAACAGGGTGAGTGGAAACACCATATATTTT

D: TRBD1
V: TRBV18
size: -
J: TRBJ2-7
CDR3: CASSVGQSSYEQYF
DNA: TGTGCCAGCTCAGTGGGACAGTCATCCTACGAGCAGTACTTC

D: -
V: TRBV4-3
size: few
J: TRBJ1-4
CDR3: CASSQERRSPDRMTLFF
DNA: TGCGCCAGCAGCCAAGAGCGAAGGTCACCCGACAGGATGACACTGTTTTTT

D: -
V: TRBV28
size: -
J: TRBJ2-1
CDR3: CASSLSESSYNEQFF
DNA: TGTGCCAGCAGCCTTAGCGAGAGCTCCTACAATGAGCAGTTCTTC

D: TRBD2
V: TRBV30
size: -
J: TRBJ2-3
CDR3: CAWSGGRSGGPSTDTQYF
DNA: TGTGCCTGGAGTGGGGGTAGGAGCGGGGGGCCCAGCACAGATACGCAGTATTTT

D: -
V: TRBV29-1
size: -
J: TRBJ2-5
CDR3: CSVVGAYQETQYF
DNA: TGCAGCGTTGTGGGGGCGTACCAAGAGACCCAGTACTTC

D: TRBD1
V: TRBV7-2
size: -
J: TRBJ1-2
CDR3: CASSGGQGILNYGYTF
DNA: TGTGCCAGCAGCGGAGGACAGGGGATACTTAACTATGGCTACACCTTC

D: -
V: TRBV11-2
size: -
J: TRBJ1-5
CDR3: CASSLDGGDRNQPQHF
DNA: TGTGCCAGCAGCTTAGATGGGGGGGATCGAAATCAGCCCCAGCATTTT

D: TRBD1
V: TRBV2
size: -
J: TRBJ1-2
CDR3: CASINNRGRSGYTF
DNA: TGTGCCAGCATCAACAACAGGGGCCGGAGTGGCTACACCTTC

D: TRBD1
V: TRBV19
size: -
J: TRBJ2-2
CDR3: CASNSGTGSSGELFF
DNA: TGTGCCAGCAACAGCGGGACAGGGTCGTCAGGGGAGCTGTTTTTT

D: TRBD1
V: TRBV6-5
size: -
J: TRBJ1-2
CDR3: CASSAGQATLLGYTF
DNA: TGTGCCAGCAGCGCCGGACAGGCCACTCTCCTTGGCTACACCTTC

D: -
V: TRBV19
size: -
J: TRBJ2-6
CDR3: CASSMGQFGANVLTF
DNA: TGTGCCAGTAGTATGGGGCAGTTTGGGGCCAACGTCCTGACTTTC

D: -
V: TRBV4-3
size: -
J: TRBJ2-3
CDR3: CASSQAVPERAQYF
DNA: TGCGCCAGCAGCCAAGCCGTCCCGGAACGGGCGCAGTATTTT

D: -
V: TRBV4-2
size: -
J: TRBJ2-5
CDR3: CASSQDQWGRETQYF
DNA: TGTGCCAGCAGCCAAGATCAATGGGGGCGAGAGACCCAGTACTTC

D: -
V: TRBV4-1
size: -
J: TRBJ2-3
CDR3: CASSQDWRPTTDTQYF
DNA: TGCGCCAGCAGCCAAGATTGGAGACCAACCACAGATACGCAGTATTTT

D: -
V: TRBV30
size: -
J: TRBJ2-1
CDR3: CAWSRRGGTYNEQFF
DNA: TGTGCCTGGAGTCGTAGGGGTGGGACCTACAATGAGCAGTTCTTC

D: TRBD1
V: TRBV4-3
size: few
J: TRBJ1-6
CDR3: CASSHTGGSPLHF
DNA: TGCGCCAGCAGCCACACAGGGGGATCACCCCTCCACTTT

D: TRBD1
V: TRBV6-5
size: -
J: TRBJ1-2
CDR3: CASSTRTGRNYGYTF
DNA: TGTGCCAGCAGTACCAGGACAGGGCGAAACTATGGCTACACCTTC

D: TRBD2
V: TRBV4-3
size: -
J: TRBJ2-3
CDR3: CASSQDRDYTDTQYF
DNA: TGCGCCAGCAGCCAAGATAGGGACTACACAGATACGCAGTATTTT

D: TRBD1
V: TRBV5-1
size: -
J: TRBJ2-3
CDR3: CASSSRQGTHTDTQYF
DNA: TGCGCCAGCAGCTCCCGACAGGGTACCCACACAGATACGCAGTATTTT

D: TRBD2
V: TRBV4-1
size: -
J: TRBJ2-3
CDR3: CASSQESVAGLLTDTQYF
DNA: TGCGCCAGCAGCCAAGAGTCCGTAGCGGGACTCCTCACAGATACGCAGTATTTT